This T cell receptor (beta chain) comes out of a study of blood T cell repertoires in COVID-19. Background on the study: Sites in the United States, Italy and Spain provided acute and convalescent COVID-19 samples.

Authors' methods: Reference gene primer amplification gave estimated nucleated cell counts. The repertoire was sequenced with immunoSEQ multiplex PCR; TCRdb's copy has only in-frame clones and lacks some. V and J calls and clone size follow that table, whereas D and trimming were derived from the DNA. The table lists more than 300,000 clones, more than 75% of them singletons. From germline, CDR1 is MGHRA and CDR2 YSYEKL. V gave up 4 bases and J gave up 2 bases, with 18 bases separating them. The CDR3 has 16 amino acids. The sequencing sample was made of peripheral blood. This clonotype originated in a woman in her fifties or sixties with acute or convalescent COVID-19. The chain has TRBV4-1 and TRBJ2-7; D is possibly TRBD1 (6 bases). DNA of the CDR3: TGCGCCAGCAGCCTCCAGGACAGCGCACCTACCTACGAGCAGTACTTC. Translation gives CASSLQDSAPTYEQYF.